This T cell receptor beta chain was identified during a study of blood T cell repertoires in COVID-19. The method was immunoSEQ multiplex PCR; TCRdb's version includes in-frame clones alone and lacks a portion of them. The sample contains roughly 200,000 clones, less than 90% of which appear only once. Germline trimming cut 7 bases from V and 2 bases from J; bases unmatched to any gene: 3. CDR1 SNHLY and CDR2 FYNNEI come from the germline V gene. This CDR3 has 16 amino acids. The chain recombines TRBV2 with TRBJ2-2, with 14 nucleotides matching TRBD2. Sequenced input: PBMCs or T cells enriched from blood (not recorded which). The clonotype comes from a woman between 25 and 40 years old who had been exposed to COVID-19. The chain's CDR3 is CASTGLAGVNTGELFF. In DNA form, the CDR3 reads TGTGCCAGCACGGGACTAGCGGGGGTAAACACCGGGGAGCTGTTTTTT.